A single sample is the source of the 3 T cell receptor beta chains below, sequenced in a study of blood T cell repertoires in COVID-19. This table comes from immunoSEQ multiplex PCR, and its TCRdb copy is limited to in-frame clones, with some not included. The sample consists of 100,000 or so clones, more than 85% of them appearing once. Sample: peripheral blood. The origin of the receptors is a man younger than 40 in a cohort sampled during active COVID-19.

The genes are TRBV7-8 and TRBJ1-1, with 8 bases matching TRBD1. Germline V gives CDR1 SGHVS, CDR2 FQNEAQ. This CDR3 comprises 16 residues. The V and J ends lost 1 base and 5 bases, in that order; junction bases with no gene match: 9. The CDR3 region has the DNA TGTGCCAGCAGCTTAGAGGCAGGGGGCGTCGGAACTGAAGCTTTCTTT. Translated, it gives CASSLEAGGVGTEAFF.

The chain employs TRBV6-2 or TRBV6-3 and TRBJ2-7; 7 bases match TRBD1. CDR1 is MNHEY and CDR2 is SVGEGT in the germline V gene. With 2 bases clipped from V and 4 bases from J, the junction kept 5 bases outside the gene matches. The CDR3 consists of 14 residues. CDR3 nucleotide sequence: TGTGCCAGCAGTTACGGGGACAGAGAATACGAGCAGTACTTC. As protein: CASSYGDREYEQYF.

The chain combines TRBV19 with TRBJ2-7; 9 bases align to TRBD1. Looked up from germline, CDR1 is LNHDA and CDR2 is SQIVND (reference sequence). V shed 5 bases and J 3 bases; nucleotides not matched to a gene: 11. CDR3 size: 16 residues. CDR3 region: CASSLHPGQGNYEQYF. For the CDR3, the DNA is TGTGCCAGTAGTCTCCATCCGGGACAGGGAAACTACGAGCAGTACTTC.